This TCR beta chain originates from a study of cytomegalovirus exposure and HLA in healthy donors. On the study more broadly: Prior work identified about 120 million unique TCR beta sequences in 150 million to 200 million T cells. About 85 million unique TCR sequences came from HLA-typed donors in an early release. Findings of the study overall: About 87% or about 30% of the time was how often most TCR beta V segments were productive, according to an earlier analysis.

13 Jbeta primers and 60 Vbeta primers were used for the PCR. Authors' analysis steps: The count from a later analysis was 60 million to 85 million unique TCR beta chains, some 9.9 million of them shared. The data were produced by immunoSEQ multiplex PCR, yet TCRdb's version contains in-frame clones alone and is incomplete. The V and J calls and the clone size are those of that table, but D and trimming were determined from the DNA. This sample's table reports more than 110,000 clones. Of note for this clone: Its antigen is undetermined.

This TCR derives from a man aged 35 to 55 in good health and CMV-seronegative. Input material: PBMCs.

The DNA for the CDR3 is TGTGCCAGCAGTGACCCTTCCACAGATACGCAGTATTTT. It codes for CASSDPSTDTQYF. The chain is built from TRBV6-4 and TRBJ2-3; D remains ambiguous. Germline V gives CDR1 MRHNA, CDR2 SNTAGT. V was cut by 2 bases and J by 2 bases, with 5 bases left in between. The CDR3 sequence is 13 residues long.